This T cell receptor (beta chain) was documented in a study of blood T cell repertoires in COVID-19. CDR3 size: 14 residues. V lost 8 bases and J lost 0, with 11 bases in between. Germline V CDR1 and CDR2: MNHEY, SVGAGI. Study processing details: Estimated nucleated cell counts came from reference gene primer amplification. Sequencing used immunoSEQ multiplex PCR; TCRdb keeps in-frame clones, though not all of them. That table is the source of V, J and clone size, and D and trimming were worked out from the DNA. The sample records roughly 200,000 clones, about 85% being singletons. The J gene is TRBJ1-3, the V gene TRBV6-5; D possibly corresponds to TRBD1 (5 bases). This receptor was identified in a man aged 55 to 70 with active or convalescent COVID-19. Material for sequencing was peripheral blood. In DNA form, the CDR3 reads TGTGCCAGCCATCAGGGCCTCTCTGGAAACACCATATATTTT. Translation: CASHQGLSGNTIYF.